The 5 T cell receptor beta chains presented below share a single source sample, sequenced in a study of Graves' ophthalmopathy and Graves' hyperthyroidism. Scientists amplified the TCR beta CDR3 regions from RNA transcripts. First-round RT-PCR employed HTBI primers, with a second-round multiplex PCR after it. TCRdb analysed the multiplex PCR reads with MiXCR anew, one entry per CDR3 protein. The sample includes 400,000 to 500,000 distinct CDR3 sequences, over 20% seen only once; the top ten take 2.5% to 3.5%. The material sequenced was peripheral blood. Receptors originate from a woman aged 18-30 years with stable Graves' hyperthyroidism.

In its sample, this clonotype was seen many times. The V gene is TRBV28, the J gene TRBJ1-1; the D gene is possibly TRBD1 (5 bases). The CDR3 covers 12 residues. Trimming removed 3 bases at V and 8 bases at J, with 10 bases between. The germline V gene encodes CDR1 MDHEN and CDR2 SYDVKM. The chain's CDR3 is CASSLTRDEAFF. Written as DNA, the CDR3 is TGTGCCAGCAGTTTGACAAGGGACGAAGCTTTCTTT.

CDR3 nucleotides: TGTGCCAGCAGTTACGTGGGAACAAACACTGAAGCTTTCTTT. It translates to CASSYVGTNTEAFF. The V call is TRBV6-5, the J call TRBJ1-1; D not certain. Germline loops: CDR1 MNHEY, CDR2 SVGAGI. Trimming pared 2 bases from V and 2 bases from J, leaving 9 bases between. The CDR3 covers 14 residues.

The V gene is TRBV6-1, the J gene TRBJ2-5, with 12 bases fitting TRBD2. Germline V CDR1 and CDR2: MNHNS, SASEGT. The CDR3 length is 14 residues. The trim removed 8 bases at V and 5 bases at J, leaving 6 bases unmatched. DNA of the CDR3: TGTGCCAGCGAACTAGCGGGGGGATGGGAGACCCAGTACTTC. Encoded protein: CASELAGGWETQYF.

This clonotype was seen only a few times. The chain links TRBV19 to TRBJ2-2, with a weak D call TRBD1 (6 bases). Germline values: CDR1 LNHDA, CDR2 SQIVND (reference sequence). The CDR3 has 16 residues. The V end lost 5 bases, the J end lost 3 bases, and 16 bases lay between the germline ends. This CDR3 is CASSFRTGPHTGELFF. The CDR3 DNA reads TGTGCCAGTAGTTTTCGAACAGGGCCCCACACCGGGGAGCTGTTTTTT.

The chain combines TRBV5-5 with TRBJ2-3; 10 nucleotides agree with TRBD2. The CDR3 covers 14 residues. V was pared by 0 bases and J by 8 bases, with 3 bases of the junction left unmatched. Germline-derived CDR1 and CDR2 are SGHKS and YYEKEE (reference sequence). The CDR3 loop reads CASSLGVAGGTQYF. The CDR3 region has the DNA TGTGCCAGCAGCTTGGGTGTAGCGGGGGGTACGCAGTATTTT. Drawing the rest from reference TRBV5-5 and TRBJ2-3, the complete variable domain is DAGVTQSPTHLIKTRGQQVTLRCSPISGHKSVSWYQQVLGQGPQFIFQYYEKEERGRGNFPDRFSARQFPNYSSELNVNALLLGDSALYLCASSLGVAGGTQYFGPGTRLTVL.